This T cell receptor (beta chain) was retrieved from a study of shared clonotypes between healthy human individuals. As regards this clone: Its antigen is not identified.

Study findings and constraints: Estimated richness values were generally larger in naive subsets than in memory subsets. The sampled material consisted only of blood, and tissue repertoires are likely to differ.

CD4+ cell separation produced CD45RA+ naive and CD45RA-negative memory subsets. The assay was carried out at the deep level. TCRdb keeps only in-frame clones here, not all; method: immunoSEQ multiplex PCR. The sample lists hundreds of thousands of clones, around three quarters seen once, with 1.5% to 2% in the top ten. There are 14 residues in the CDR3. Trimming shortened V by 0 bases and J by 7 bases, and 12 bases separated the two germline ends. The germline CDR1 and CDR2 sequences are SGHAT and FQNNGV. What was sequenced was memory CD4+ T cells sorted from blood. Noted subset: CD45RA-negative fraction. This sequence joins TRBV11-2 and TRBJ1-2, with D maybe TRBD1 (5 bases). The TCR was taken from a woman aged 25 to 45 in good health. The CDR3 is CASSLDQRGVGYTF. DNA of the CDR3: TGTGCCAGCAGCTTAGATCAGAGGGGCGTTGGCTACACCTTC.